Below, 18 T cell receptor beta chains from the same sample are listed, as sequenced in a study of T-cell reconstitution after alpha-beta-depleted transplantation in children. Researchers prepared the TCRbeta library using unique molecular identifiers, the study reports. TCRdb re-called the PCR reads with MiXCR, one entry per CDR3 protein. The sample records a few hundred thousand distinct CDR3 sequences, about an eighth being singletons. This specimen consisted of PBMCs, obtained from the stem cell graft. These receptors all come from a human donor who donated a stem cell graft to a child with Fanconi anemia.

This clonotype was picked up many times. This chain joins TRBV2 and TRBJ2-2, with D tentatively TRBD2 (6 bases). Germline V CDR1 and CDR2: SNHLY, FYNNEI. The CDR3 spans 15 residues. Between the trimmed V and J ends, which lost 6 bases and 1 base, there was a span of 12 bases. This chain's CDR3 is CASRPGLKNTGELFF. CDR3 coding DNA: TGTGCCAGCAGGCCGGGACTGAAGAACACCGGGGAGCTGTTTTTT.

The V and J genes are TRBV11-2 and TRBJ2-7, with 10 bases matching TRBD1. The CDR3 loop spans 14 amino acids. Germline V gene lookup returns CDR1 SGHAT and CDR2 FQNNGV. V was clipped by 2 bases and J by 5 bases; unmatched bases: 3. CDR3 protein: CASSLWDRGDEQYF. Here the CDR3 DNA reads TGTGCCAGCAGCTTATGGGACAGGGGTGACGAGCAGTACTTC.

V gene TRBV19 combines with J gene TRBJ1-2; 7 bases are a match to TRBD1. Germline CDR1 LNHDA, CDR2 SQIVND (reference sequence). The V and J ends lost 7 bases and 3 bases, in that order; junction bases with no gene match: 17. The CDR3 is 17 amino acids. The CDR3 sequence is CASTPSGGPLADYGYTF. The CDR3 DNA reads as TGTGCCAGTACCCCCTCAGGGGGACCCTTGGCGGACTATGGCTACACCTTC.

The V call is TRBV6-1, the J call TRBJ2-4, with 10 bases that match TRBD1. The CDR3 sequence is 16 residues long. J lost 4 bases, V lost 8 bases, and 11 bases had no gene match. CDR1 MNHNS and CDR2 SASEGT come from the germline V gene. CDR3 nucleotide sequence: TGTGCCAGCGATAGGACAGGGGGATCTTTTAAAAACATTCAGTACTTC. This translates into CASDRTGGSFKNIQYF.

This clonotype occurred many times. The V call is TRBV5-6, the J call TRBJ2-3, with D hard to call. Looked up from germline, CDR1 is SGHDT and CDR2 is YYEEEE. The CDR3 is 13 residues long. Deletions cut 5 bases from V and 0 bases from J, with 7 bases between. This chain's CDR3 is CASSRSSTDTQYF. The CDR3 DNA reads TGTGCCAGCAGTCGCTCTAGCACAGATACGCAGTATTTT. Variable domain in full (rest from reference TRBV5-6 and TRBJ2-3): DAGVTQSPTHLIKTRGQQVTLRCSPKSGHDTVSWYQQALGQGPQFIFQYYEEEERQRGNFPDRFSGHQFPNYSSELNVNALLLGDSALYLCASSRSSTDTQYFGPGTRLTVL.

The chain has TRBV7-2 and TRBJ1-1, with D hard to call. The CDR3 runs 14 residues. CDR1 is SGHTA, CDR2 FQGNSA, per germline. The V gene lost 0 bases and the J gene lost 4 bases, with 9 bases spanning the gap. The DNA for the CDR3 is TGTGCCAGCAGCTTAGCGATGGAAGGCACTGAAGCTTTCTTT. The encoded protein is CASSLAMEGTEAFF. The whole variable domain, remainder taken from reference TRBV7-2 and TRBJ1-1, is GAGVSQSPSNKVTEKGKDVELRCDPISGHTALYWYRQSLGQGLEFLIYFQGNSAPDKSGLPSDRFSAERTGGSVSTLTIQRTQQEDSAVYLCASSLAMEGTEAFFGQGTRLTVV.

The gene calls are TRBV12-3 or TRBV12-4 and TRBJ2-2, with 13 bases that match TRBD2. There are 17 residues in the CDR3. Unmatched junction bases numbered 10, after V lost 6 bases and J lost 6 bases. The CDR3 protein is CASSSHTSGGASGELFF. As DNA, the CDR3 is TGTGCCAGCAGCTCGCACACTAGCGGGGGGGCCTCCGGGGAGCTGTTTTTT.

The rearrangement joins TRBV2 to TRBJ1-1; a weak D match, TRBD1 (5 bases). The ends were cut back, 6 bases at V and 1 base at J, with 12 bases in the middle. The CDR3 loop spans 14 amino acids. CDR1 is SNHLY, CDR2 FYNNEI, per germline. CDR3 region: CASRTGTENTEAFF. Here the CDR3 DNA reads TGTGCCAGCAGGACCGGGACCGAGAACACTGAAGCTTTCTTT.

The sample holds many counts of this clonotype. V usage is TRBV20-1 and J usage is TRBJ1-4; D is uncertain. The germline V gene has CDR1 DFQATT and CDR2 SNEGSKA (reference sequence). Trimming stripped 5 bases from V and 0 bases from J, with 10 bases between. The CDR3 is 14 residues long. Written as DNA, the CDR3 is TGCAGTGCTCTAGGACCGACAACTAATGAAAAACTGTTTTTT. It translates to CSALGPTTNEKLFF.

The genes are TRBV12-3 or TRBV12-4 and TRBJ2-2; 7 bases align to TRBD2. Unmatched junction bases numbered 8, after V lost 6 bases and J lost 7 bases. CDR3 size: 14 residues. The CDR3 here is CASSWTGGDGELFF. CDR3 bases: TGTGCCAGCAGCTGGACGGGGGGTGACGGGGAGCTGTTTTTT.

This chain uses TRBV20-1 with TRBJ1-2; D is unresolved. V lost 6 bases and J lost 0, with 8 bases in between. CDR1 is DFQATT and CDR2 is SNEGSKA in the germline V gene (reference sequence). CDR3 size: 12 residues. CDR3 bases: TGCAGTGCAAGGACCGCTAACTATGGCTACACCTTC. The encoded protein is CSARTANYGYTF.

The CDR3 region has the DNA TGCAGTGCTAGTCGTTCATCGAGCTCCTACGAGCAGTACTTC. Protein: CSASRSSSSYEQYF. The chain recombines TRBV20-1 with TRBJ2-7; unclear D gene. The CDR3 totals 14 residues. Trimming stripped 3 bases from V and 0 bases from J, with 12 bases between. The germline CDR1 and CDR2 sequences are DFQATT and SNEGSKA (reference sequence).

The chain has TRBV5-6 and TRBJ2-3, with 10 bases lining up with TRBD2. Germline trimming cut 0 bases from V and 8 bases from J; bases unmatched to any gene: 9. Germline V gene sequence: CDR1 SGHDT, CDR2 YYEEEE. The CDR3 runs 16 residues. In DNA, the CDR3 is TGTGCCAGCAGCTTGGGGTTAGCGGGGGGTCCGGGTACGCAGTATTTT. Protein sequence: CASSLGLAGGPGTQYF.

The V and J genes are TRBV24-1 and TRBJ2-3; TRBD1 aligns across 9 bases. V gave up 4 bases and J gave up 1 base; unmatched junction bases: 11. Germline V gene sequence: CDR1 KGHDR, CDR2 SFDVKD. The CDR3 has 18 amino acids. The CDR3 bases are TGTGCCACCAGTGACCGCCGTGGGACAGGGACGGGCACAGATACGCAGTATTTT. Amino acid sequence: CATSDRRGTGTGTDTQYF.

The gene calls are TRBV6-1 and TRBJ2-7; the match to TRBD1 covers 7 bases. Trimming at V came to 4 bases and at J to 1 base, leaving 7 bases not matched to a gene. CDR3 length: 15 amino acids. The germline V gene has CDR1 MNHNS and CDR2 SASEGT. CDR3 region: CASSALRDRSYEQYF. For the CDR3, the DNA is TGTGCCAGCAGTGCCCTCCGGGACAGATCCTACGAGCAGTACTTC.

This chain connects TRBV5-1 to TRBJ2-6; D is ambiguous. CDR1 and CDR2 (germline): SGHRS, YFSETQ. This CDR3 has 15 amino acids. V was cut by 1 base and J by 2 bases, with 7 bases left in between. The CDR3 spells CASSLLTTGANVLTF. The CDR3 bases are TGCGCCAGCAGCTTGTTGACAACTGGGGCCAACGTCCTGACTTTC.

This chain links TRBV5-1 with TRBJ1-1; 9 positions match TRBD1. The CDR3 is 17 amino acids. Germline trimming cut 4 bases from V and 0 bases from J; bases unmatched to any gene: 10. From germline, CDR1 is SGHRS and CDR2 YFSETQ. CDR3 bases: TGCGCCAGCAGCCTGATTGGACAGGGGCTTATGAACACTGAAGCTTTCTTT. It encodes CASSLIGQGLMNTEAFF.

This clonotype was observed a few times. The CDR3 protein is CASSKGQAGDQPQHF. The CDR3 DNA is TGTGCCAGCAGTAAGGGACAGGCGGGCGATCAGCCCCAGCATTTT. The rearrangement joins TRBV12-3 or TRBV12-4 to TRBJ1-5, with TRBD1 identical over 8 bases. This CDR3 is 15 amino acids long. The V and J ends lost 5 bases and 5 bases, in that order; junction bases with no gene match: 8.